This T cell receptor (beta chain) was captured by sequencing in a study of shared clonotypes between healthy human individuals. Study-wide context: Donors were two women and a few men aged 18 to 49. Study results and caveats: Clonotype sharing among donors, it was expected, would be affected by sequencing depth.

CD45RO-negative CD8 cells positively selected for CCR7 made up the naive population, which excluded terminally differentiated effector memory CD45RA+ cells. In regard to this clone: The target antigen is unknown.

The V end was cut by 8 bases, the J end by 0 bases, with 16 bases between. This CDR3 is 15 amino acids long. Germline assignment: CDR1 SNHLY and CDR2 FYNNEI. In replicate PCRs of sorted subsets, roughly 200 ng DNA, approximately 30,000 T cell genomes, was used. Clones were sequenced by immunoSEQ multiplex PCR, and TCRdb holds only the in-frame ones, with some missing. The data contain about 2.1 million clones, just over 90% of them singletons. V and J are TRBV2 and TRBJ1-1; D might be TRBD1 (5 bases). This clonotype was sampled from a man between 18 and 35 years old in good health. Some clones in this sample may be carry-over from other donors' samples. Sequencing was carried out using naive CD8+ T cells from PBMCs. CDR3 residues: CASPPEEGMNTEAFF. The CDR3 DNA reads TGTGCCAGCCCCCCGGAGGAGGGGATGAACACTGAAGCTTTCTTT. Using reference TRBV2 and TRBJ1-1 for the parts outside the CDR3, the full variable domain is EPEVTQTPSHQVTQMGQEVILRCVPISNHLYFYWYRQILGQKVEFLVSFYNNEISEKSEIFDDQFSVERPDGSNFTLKIRSTKLEDSAMYFCASPPEEGMNTEAFFGQGTRLTVV.